This is a list of T cell receptor beta chains from one sample in a study of shared clonotypes between healthy human individuals. Assay used: immunoSEQ multiplex PCR; TCRdb lists only in-frame clones, some missing. The profile shows about 640,000 clones, about three quarters of them singletons. The sequenced sample consisted of memory CD4+ T cells sorted from blood. All receptors come from a woman in her twenties or thirties in good health. Each CDR3 is given with its conserved first and last residue. Fields, in order: V gene, CDR3 protein.

v_gene: TRBV7-2; CDR3aa: CASSLGGLGYTF
v_gene: TRBV30; CDR3aa: CAWNRGANQPQHF
v_gene: TRBV18; CDR3aa: CASSPKAPGGTDTQYF
v_gene: TRBV28; CDR3aa: CASSSPTGGRETQYF
v_gene: TRBV4-1; CDR3aa: CASSQAGGGIYGYTF
v_gene: TRBV19; CDR3aa: CASSIRTSGDYEQYF
v_gene: TRBV2; CDR3aa: CASSQGDSRDPYEQYF
v_gene: TRBV28; CDR3aa: CASSLRLQTLNEQFF
v_gene: TRBV11-2; CDR3aa: CASSLDRLAGGEQYF
v_gene: TRBV5-1; CDR3aa: CASSLHYNEQFF
v_gene: TRBV7-3; CDR3aa: CASSSYQSGGDTQYF
v_gene: TRBV19; CDR3aa: CASSIGQGYRNQPQHF
v_gene: TRBV13; CDR3aa: CASSLDRAQEKLFF
v_gene: TRBV10-3; CDR3aa: CAISGRGVGTGVNEQFF
v_gene: TRBV11-2; CDR3aa: CASSLEGDYNEQFF
v_gene: TRBV27; CDR3aa: CASSLSRVGVYGYTF
v_gene: TRBV30; CDR3aa: CAWSAGTANTGELFF
v_gene: TRBV5-8; CDR3aa: CASSRDTGARVDQPQHF
v_gene: TRBV11-2; CDR3aa: CASSRSETQYF
v_gene: TRBV5-1; CDR3aa: CASSFMGAVTDTQYF
v_gene: TRBV28; CDR3aa: CASSLLDGVNEQFF
v_gene: TRBV5-1; CDR3aa: CASSPSGAGNTGELFF
v_gene: TRBV28; CDR3aa: CASSFNRRAYEQYF
v_gene: TRBV21-1; CDR3aa: CASSDFGLSGANVLTF
v_gene: TRBV25-1; CDR3aa: CASSGLVRVGTGFYEQYF
v_gene: TRBV27; CDR3aa: CASSFTQALSGRNEQFF
v_gene: TRBV5-4; CDR3aa: CASSSPGEGETQYF
v_gene: TRBV20-1; CDR3aa: CSADTEWSAFF
v_gene: TRBV7-8; CDR3aa: CASRITSGSRTDTQYF
v_gene: TRBV5-1; CDR3aa: CASRVHRELNTEAFF
v_gene: TRBV7-9; CDR3aa: CASSPVLVGETQYF
v_gene: TRBV28; CDR3aa: CASSSRQGRAFF
v_gene: TRBV6-4; CDR3aa: CASSDEASGNTGELFF
v_gene: TRBV18; CDR3aa: CASSPYRGDHYEQYF
v_gene: TRBV19; CDR3aa: CASSSLSGEQYF
v_gene: TRBV7-8; CDR3aa: CASSLSGTSGYEQYF
v_gene: TRBV5-1; CDR3aa: CASSSGTSGMVPRF
v_gene: TRBV28; CDR3aa: CASSFGRAGGANVLTF
v_gene: TRBV11-1; CDR3aa: CASTSIGGRKDTQYF
v_gene: TRBV2; CDR3aa: CATRQGSSYEQYF
v_gene: TRBV25-1; CDR3aa: CASGDRGTDTQYF
v_gene: TRBV6-1; CDR3aa: CASSEAIYGYTF
v_gene: TRBV18; CDR3aa: CASSPPTGGNTGELFF
v_gene: TRBV2; CDR3aa: CASIAGGQLGYTF
v_gene: TRBV28; CDR3aa: CASSRGLAATTDTQYF
v_gene: TRBV19; CDR3aa: CATTLGTGAPGELFF
v_gene: TRBV18; CDR3aa: CASSPGPSGIKDYEQYF
v_gene: TRBV7-3; CDR3aa: CASSPNPTGGFSGNTIYF
v_gene: TRBV9; CDR3aa: CASSPQGLTYTKETQYF
v_gene: TRBV2; CDR3aa: CASRNREDTDTQYF
v_gene: TRBV12-1; CDR3aa: CASSFAGSNTGELFF
v_gene: TRBV5-1; CDR3aa: CASSLSSGLYNEQFF
v_gene: TRBV28; CDR3aa: CASKERLKNTEAFF